These 21 T cell receptor beta chains came from one sample sequenced in a study of regulatory T cells in long-lasting Graves disease. Both iRepertoire HTBI primers and Arm-PCR of CDR3 regions were used to build the TCR beta libraries. In TCRdb, the multiplex PCR reads were re-called with MiXCR into one record per CDR3 protein. The data hold around 400,000 distinct CDR3 sequences, with roughly 16% observed a single time. The time point here: newly diagnosed GD, antithyroid drugs for less than 3 months. Isolated PBMC RNA provided the starting material for the TCR library. The sample was peripheral blood mononuclear cells (PBMCs), taken at new diagnosis, from a patient treated with antithyroid drugs. The source is a female donor with Graves disease.

This clonotype was counted at least ten times. CDR3 bases: TGTGCCATCAGTGAGTCGTACAGTGCCTACGAGCAGTACTTC. Its protein is CAISESYSAYEQYF. V gene TRBV10-3 combines with J gene TRBJ2-7; D call uncertain. Trimming pared 0 bases from V and 2 bases from J, leaving 8 bases between. This CDR3 has 14 residues. The germline CDR1 and CDR2 sequences are ENHRY and SYGVKD.

Ten or more counts support this clonotype. The chain links TRBV7-9 to TRBJ1-4, with D possibly matching TRBD1 (6 bases). The CDR3 consists of 15 residues. Germline CDR1 SEHNR, CDR2 FQNEAQ (reference sequence). V lost 1 base, J lost 5 bases, and 11 bases lay in between. The CDR3 bases are TGTGCCAGCAGCTTAGGACAGGCGACGAATGAAAAACTGTTTTTT. This sequence encodes CASSLGQATNEKLFF.

In this sample, this clonotype turned up many times. The V gene is TRBV28, the J gene TRBJ1-2; D ambiguous. The V gene lost 5 bases and the J gene lost 4 bases, with 17 bases spanning the gap. Per germline, CDR1 MDHEN and CDR2 SYDVKM. The CDR3 has 15 residues. The CDR3 DNA reads TGTGCCAGCAGTCATGAGGGATACCCCCTCTATGGCTACACCTTC. Its protein is CASSHEGYPLYGYTF.

The genes are TRBV29-1 and TRBJ1-1, with a possible D match to TRBD1 (6 bases). CDR3 length equals 14 residues. Between the trimmed V and J ends, which lost 6 bases and 5 bases, there was a span of 19 bases. Germline assignment: CDR1 SQVTM and CDR2 ANQGSEA. CDR3 residues: CSVGSVRGQTEAFF. The CDR3 region has the DNA TGCAGCGTGGGCTCGGTTCGGGGGCAAACTGAAGCTTTCTTT.

The table lists this clonotype with a few counts. The CDR3 here is CASSATSGRGTGELFF. Written as DNA, the CDR3 is TGTGCCAGCAGCGCGACTAGCGGGAGGGGGACCGGGGAGCTGTTTTTT. The chain recombines TRBV7-8 with TRBJ2-2, with TRBD2 matching 14 bases. The CDR3 sequence is 16 residues long. Germline values: CDR1 SGHVS, CDR2 FQNEAQ. Trimming took 5 bases from V and 5 from J; bases not matched to a gene: 4.

The V and J genes are TRBV24-1 and TRBJ2-3; tentatively, D is TRBD1 (5 bases). Germline V gene data show CDR1 as KGHDR and CDR2 as SFDVKD. The CDR3 loop spans 14 amino acids. V gave up 6 bases and J gave up 4 bases, with 13 bases separating them. The CDR3 sequence: CATSNSRGSDTQYF. The CDR3 nucleotides read TGTGCCACCAGTAATTCTAGGGGTTCAGATACGCAGTATTTT.

This clonotype was seen repeatedly, ten times or more. The gene calls are TRBV28 and TRBJ2-1, with a tentative D call TRBD1 (6 bases). The CDR3 is 15 amino acids. V was clipped by 6 bases and J by 8 bases, with 20 bases between them. CDR1 and CDR2 (germline): MDHEN, SYDVKM. The CDR3 bases are TGTGCCAGCAGGATAGGCAGGGGATTTACCCATGAGCAGTTCTTC. Translating gives CASRIGRGFTHEQFF.

In this sample, this clonotype turned up a few times. One end of the junction does not line up with germline, which may come from a read error. The chain uses TRBV7-3 and TRBJ2-1, with 8 bases identical to TRBD1. Matching the DNA end better, TRBJ2-5 makes the J call doubtful. There are 16 residues in the CDR3. The V gene's germline CDR1 is SGHTA and CDR2 FQGTGA. The CDR3 is CAGSPGQGRFQETQYF. As DNA, the CDR3 is TGTGCCGGCAGCCCTGGACAGGGTCGGTTCCAAGAGACCCAGTACTTC.

As to this clonotype: This likely reflects a read error, since a far larger clone is one base away. This chain links TRBV12-3 or TRBV12-4 with TRBJ2-5; no reliable D call. V lost 5 bases and J 4 bases, leaving 14 bases between the germline ends. The CDR3 spans 14 residues. CDR3 residues: CASSEPRSAETQYF. The DNA of the CDR3 is TGTGCCAGCAGTGAGCCCCGTTCGGCAGAGACCCAGTACTTC.

This clonotype came up many times. The CDR3 region is CAWSWGYLNYGYTF. CDR3 coding DNA: TGTGCCTGGAGTTGGGGGTACTTAAACTATGGCTACACCTTC. The chain employs TRBV30 and TRBJ1-2; a possible D gene is TRBD1 (5 bases). CDR1 and CDR2 (germline): GTSNPN, SVGIG (reference sequence). V dropped 2 bases and J dropped 2 bases, with 12 bases sitting between them. The CDR3 is 14 amino acids.

This sequence joins TRBV9 and TRBJ2-1, with D unclear. In germline, CDR1 is SGDLS, CDR2 YYNGEE. This CDR3 spans 13 amino acids. V was pared by 4 bases and J by 5 bases, with 10 bases between. CDR3 residues: CASSLYHNNEQFF. CDR3 coding DNA: TGTGCCAGCAGCTTATACCATAACAATGAGCAGTTCTTC.

As concerns this clonotype: A far larger clone differs by one base, so this is likely a read error. The chain carries TRBV6-5 and TRBJ1-1, with TRBD1 identical over 7 bases. Per germline, CDR1 MNHEY and CDR2 SVGAGI. After removal of 4 bases from V and 4 bases from J, the junction contained 6 bases not matched to a gene. This CDR3 has 14 amino acids. CDR3 protein: CASSFDRVGTEAFF. In DNA, the CDR3 is TGTGCCAGCAGTTTCGACAGGGTGGGCACTGAAGCTTTCTTT.

This clonotype was seen many times. As DNA, the CDR3 is TGCGCCAGCAGTGAGTCTACGGCGGGGGCCCACTACGAGCAGTACTTC. This gives the protein CASSESTAGAHYEQYF. This chain links TRBV10-1 with TRBJ2-7; D is possibly TRBD2 (7 bases). The CDR3 consists of 16 residues. Trimming left V 0 bases short and J 3 bases short, with 15 bases between. Germline CDR1 WNHNN, CDR2 SYGVQD (reference sequence).

This clonotype was seen many times. The chain joins TRBV27 to TRBJ2-7, with 7 bases identical to TRBD1. After removal of 6 bases from V and 6 bases from J, the junction contained 11 bases not matched to a gene. The CDR3 is 14 amino acids. Germline CDR1 MNHEY, CDR2 SMNVEV (reference sequence). The CDR3 protein is CASSKIQGSGEQYF. The CDR3 region has the DNA TGTGCCAGCAGCAAAATACAGGGGAGTGGCGAGCAGTACTTC.

The rearrangement joins TRBV7-9 to TRBJ1-1, with 9 nucleotides matching TRBD1. This CDR3 has 16 amino acids. CDR1 and CDR2 from the germline V gene are SEHNR and FQNEAQ (reference sequence). V was pared by 3 bases and J by 4 bases, with 9 bases of the junction left unmatched. DNA of the CDR3: TGTGCCAGCAGCTTCCGACAGGGGGTCGGAGGCACTGAAGCTTTCTTT. Protein product: CASSFRQGVGGTEAFF. The full variable domain, completed using reference TRBV7-9 and TRBJ1-1, is DTGVSQNPRHKITKRGQNVTFRCDPISEHNRLYWYRQTLGQGPEFLTYFQNEAQLEKSRLLSDRFSAERPKGSFSTLEIQRTEQGDSAMYLCASSFRQGVGGTEAFFGQGTRLTVV.

This clonotype was recorded at least ten times. The V call is TRBV7-8, the J call TRBJ2-3; TRBD2 agrees at 9 bases. The trim removed 5 bases at V and 4 bases at J, leaving 10 bases unmatched. Looked up from germline, CDR1 is SGHVS and CDR2 is FQNEAQ. The CDR3 sequence is 16 residues long. CDR3 residues: CASSKRTSALADTQYF. The CDR3 DNA follows: TGTGCCAGCAGCAAGAGGACTAGCGCGCTGGCAGATACGCAGTATTTT.

This clonotype was counted ten times or more. The CDR3 nucleotides are TGTGCCAGCAGTTTAATATGGTGGTCGACCGGGGAGCTGTTTTTT. Its protein is CASSLIWWSTGELFF. V gene TRBV27 combines with J gene TRBJ2-2; D remains unclear. This CDR3 is 15 amino acids long. CDR1 is MNHEY, CDR2 SMNVEV, per germline (reference sequence). The V end was cut by 2 bases, the J end by 5 bases, with 12 bases between.

Notes on this clonotype: A much bigger clone sits one base away, suggesting this may be a read error. The V and J genes are TRBV27 and TRBJ1-2; a possible D gene is TRBD1 (6 bases). This CDR3 has 16 residues. Germline V gives CDR1 MNHEY, CDR2 SMNVEV (reference sequence). Trimming removed 3 bases from V and 7 bases from J, with 21 bases in between. The CDR3 loop is CASSFNGGARDCGYTF. For the CDR3, the DNA is TGTGCCAGCAGTTTCAATGGGGGGGCGCGGGACTGTGGCTACACCTTC.

This clonotype was seen repeatedly, ten times or more. This chain joins TRBV12-3 or TRBV12-4 and TRBJ2-4, with D unclear. The CDR3 sequence is 13 residues long. Trimming left V 1 base short and J 8 bases short, with 9 bases between. The CDR3 reads CASSLGLEDIQYF. In DNA form, the CDR3 reads TGTGCCAGCAGTTTAGGCCTAGAGGACATTCAGTACTTC.

This clonotype was found a few times. This sequence joins TRBV29-1 and TRBJ2-3; perhaps D is TRBD1 or TRBD2 (7 bases each). V was shortened by 7 bases and J by 3 bases, with 23 bases between the two germline ends. The CDR3 is made up of 16 amino acids. Germline V lookup: CDR1 SQVTM, CDR2 ANQGSEA. CDR3 nucleotide sequence: TGCAGCGACCCGAGGGAGGGAAGGGGGCGGACAGATACGCAGTATTTT. Translated, it gives CSDPREGRGRTDTQYF.

The V gene is TRBV12-3 or TRBV12-4, the J gene TRBJ2-2; D gene uncertain. CDR3 length equals 15 residues. The V end was cut by 3 bases, the J end by 8 bases, with 16 bases between. The CDR3: CASSFPPLGSGELFF. DNA for the CDR3: TGTGCCAGCAGTTTCCCCCCTCTAGGGTCAGGGGAGCTGTTTTTT.